This is a list of T cell receptor beta chains from one sample in a study of shared clonotypes between healthy human individuals. This table comes from immunoSEQ multiplex PCR, and its TCRdb copy is limited to in-frame clones, with some not included. The data contain over 1.4 million clones, roughly 96% of them seen just once; the ten biggest clones take up over 1%. Material for sequencing was naive CD4+ T cells sorted from blood. The receptor source for this set is a man aged 30-40 years in good health. The CDR3 runs from the conserved cysteine through the conserved F or W. A D gene is named only where the DNA matches it firmly. Clone size appears in some rows only: once, few, many, or a class for an expanded clone.

d_call | j_call | clone_size | v_call | cdr3_aa | cdr3_nt
NA | TRBJ2-4 | NA | TRBV6-5 | CASRALTEAKNIQYF | TGTGCCAGCAGAGCTTTGACAGAGGCCAAAAACATTCAGTACTTC
NA | TRBJ1-4 | NA | TRBV19 | CASKEGYEKLFF | TGTGCCAGTAAGGAAGGTTATGAAAAACTGTTTTTT
TRBD1 | TRBJ2-3 | NA | TRBV2 | CASSLDRARGTDTQYF | TGTGCCAGCAGTCTAGACAGGGCCCGTGGGACAGATACGCAGTATTTT
NA | TRBJ2-1 | once | TRBV9 | CASSVGARLSSWTHNEQFF | TGTGCCAGCAGCGTAGGAGCGAGGTTGAGTAGTTGGACTCACAATGAGCAGTTCTTC
TRBD1 | TRBJ2-2 | NA | TRBV14 | CASSQRDRGLSTGELFF | TGTGCCAGCAGCCAGAGGGACAGGGGACTTTCAACCGGGGAGCTGTTTTTT
TRBD1 | TRBJ1-4 | once | TRBV2 | CASGDRGPNEKLFF | TGTGCCAGCGGAGACAGGGGTCCTAATGAAAAACTGTTTTTT
TRBD2 | TRBJ2-1 | NA | TRBV5-1 | CASTLGVGLRTSGNPYNEQFF | TGCGCCAGCACCCTTGGAGTAGGACTTAGGACTAGCGGGAACCCCTACAATGAGCAGTTCTTC
NA | TRBJ1-4 | NA | TRBV6-1 | CASSKRGATNEKLFF | TGTGCCAGCAGTAAAAGGGGTGCAACTAATGAAAAACTGTTTTTT
NA | TRBJ2-7 | once | TRBV5-4 | CASSLGSPRSYEQYF | TGTGCCAGCAGCTTAGGGTCTCCCCGGTCCTACGAGCAGTACTTC
NA | TRBJ2-1 | NA | TRBV29-1 | CSVGTSSYNEQFF | TGCAGCGTTGGCACGAGCTCCTACAATGAGCAGTTCTTC
NA | TRBJ2-5 | NA | TRBV6-1 | CASSENAETQYF | TGTGCCAGCAGTGAAAATGCGGAGACCCAGTACTTC
TRBD2 | TRBJ2-5 | once | TRBV7-6 | CASSLEAGVAETQYF | TGTGCCAGCAGCTTAGAAGCGGGAGTGGCGGAGACCCAGTACTTC
TRBD1 | TRBJ2-7 | once | TRBV10-3 | CAIKLGQGLSYEQYF | TGTGCCATCAAACTGGGACAGGGGCTCTCCTACGAGCAGTACTTC
NA | TRBJ2-3 | NA | TRBV5-1 | CASSLEGTPNRNTQYF | TGCGCCAGCAGCTTGGAAGGTACTCCCAATCGGAATACGCAGTATTTT
NA | TRBJ2-3 | NA | TRBV27 | CASRRPWASTDTQYF | TGTGCCAGCAGACGCCCATGGGCCTCCACAGATACGCAGTATTTT
NA | TRBJ1-1 | NA | TRBV28 | CASRRHPDGRAFF | TGTGCCAGCAGACGACATCCTGACGGTAGAGCTTTCTTT
TRBD1 | TRBJ1-1 | NA | TRBV6-5 | CASSAGTGYTEAFF | TGTGCCAGCAGCGCCGGGACAGGGTATACTGAAGCTTTCTTT
TRBD2 | TRBJ2-7 | NA | TRBV9 | CASSPWDGRAFYEQYF | TGTGCCAGCAGCCCCTGGGACGGGAGGGCCTTCTACGAGCAGTACTTC
TRBD2 | TRBJ2-1 | NA | TRBV14 | CASSLYAGVTNNEQFF | TGTGCCAGCAGCCTGTATGCGGGGGTGACTAACAATGAGCAGTTCTTC
NA | TRBJ1-1 | NA | TRBV5-1 | CASSSQTLGNTEAFF | TGCGCCAGCAGCTCCCAGACCCTGGGGAACACTGAAGCTTTCTTT
NA | TRBJ1-2 | NA | TRBV20-1 | CSARWGQGYTF | TGCAGTGCTAGGTGGGGGCAGGGCTACACCTTC
TRBD1 | TRBJ2-1 | NA | TRBV19 | CASRSDRGYNEQFF | TGTGCCAGTAGATCGGACAGGGGCTACAATGAGCAGTTCTTC
TRBD2 | TRBJ2-1 | NA | TRBV5-8 | CASSPGLAGYNEQFF | TGTGCCAGCAGCCCCGGACTAGCGGGATACAATGAGCAGTTCTTC
NA | TRBJ1-1 | NA | TRBV6-1 | CASTYSGQLEAFF | TGTGCCAGCACCTACTCTGGGCAGCTTGAAGCTTTCTTT
NA | TRBJ2-1 | NA | TRBV7-3 | CASSRRASVFDEQFF | TGTGCCAGCAGCCGGCGGGCTAGCGTTTTTGATGAGCAGTTCTTC
NA | TRBJ1-2 | NA | TRBV15 | CATSRDYPQAYGYTF | TGTGCCACCAGCAGAGATTATCCCCAGGCCTATGGCTACACCTTC
TRBD2 | TRBJ2-5 | NA | TRBV7-9 | CASSHVAGGGETQYF | TGTGCCAGCAGCCATGTCGCGGGGGGAGGGGAGACCCAGTACTTC
NA | TRBJ2-3 | NA | TRBV21-1 | CASSTPSGYSTDTQYF | TGTGCCAGCAGCACCCCTAGCGGGTATAGCACAGATACGCAGTATTTT
TRBD1 | TRBJ2-6 | NA | TRBV9 | CASSIGTGHTSGANVLTF | TGTGCCAGCAGCATCGGGACAGGGCACACCTCTGGGGCCAACGTCCTGACTTTC
NA | TRBJ2-2 | NA | TRBV19 | CASSIPRGLSGYTGELFF | TGTGCCAGTAGTATACCCCGAGGTTTATCTGGATACACCGGGGAGCTGTTTTTT
TRBD2 | TRBJ2-7 | once | TRBV7-2 | CASSLEASGYEQYF | TGTGCCAGCAGCTTAGAGGCTAGCGGTTACGAGCAGTACTTC
NA | TRBJ1-3 | NA | TRBV20-1 | CSAREETAIYF | TGCAGTGCTAGAGAAGAGACGGCCATATATTTT
NA | TRBJ1-1 | NA | TRBV7-3 | CASSLGANTEAFF | TGTGCCAGCAGCTTAGGGGCGAACACTGAAGCTTTCTTT
TRBD1 | TRBJ2-1 | NA | TRBV2 | CASSWDRSPEAYNEQFF | TGTGCCAGCAGTTGGGACAGATCCCCGGAGGCCTACAATGAGCAGTTCTTC
TRBD2 | TRBJ2-2 | NA | TRBV5-1 | CASGEGLNTGELFF | TGCGCCAGCGGGGAGGGGCTGAACACCGGGGAGCTGTTTTTT
NA | TRBJ1-3 | NA | TRBV18 | CASSRLASRSGNTIYF | TGTGCCAGCTCAAGACTTGCGAGCCGCTCTGGAAACACCATATATTTT
NA | TRBJ2-7 | NA | TRBV28 | CASSITSYEQYF | TGTGCCAGCAGTATAACCTCCTACGAGCAGTACTTC
TRBD2 | TRBJ2-3 | NA | TRBV28 | CASSLPDAGVTSGRASDTQYF | TGTGCCAGCAGTTTACCCGATGCAGGGGTCACTAGCGGGAGGGCCTCAGATACGCAGTATTTT
NA | TRBJ1-2 | NA | TRBV14 | CASSQEVGGYGYTF | TGTGCCAGCAGCCAAGAAGTGGGCGGCTATGGCTACACCTTC
TRBD1 | TRBJ2-1 | NA | TRBV27 | CASSPGQGAGSDEQFF | TGTGCCAGCAGTCCGGGGCAGGGGGCCGGATCGGATGAGCAGTTCTTC
TRBD2 | TRBJ2-1 | NA | TRBV7-2 | CASSSMGGRALEQFF | TGTGCCAGCAGCTCGATGGGCGGGAGGGCCCTTGAGCAGTTCTTC
NA | TRBJ2-3 | NA | TRBV28 | CASSERSTDTQYF | TGTGCCAGCAGTGAGCGTAGCACAGATACGCAGTATTTT
TRBD1 | TRBJ1-5 | NA | TRBV19 | CASSSDRGGQPQHF | TGTGCCAGTAGTTCAGACAGGGGTGGTCAGCCCCAGCATTTT
NA | TRBJ2-3 | NA | TRBV2 | CASSGYISTDTQYF | TGTGCCAGCAGTGGGTACATTAGCACAGATACGCAGTATTTT